Listed here are 11 T cell receptor beta chains from one sample, sequenced in a study of shared clonotypes between healthy human individuals. This table comes from immunoSEQ multiplex PCR, and its TCRdb copy is limited to in-frame clones, with some not included. The sample consists of some 1 million clones, roughly 75% of them appearing once. Material for sequencing was memory CD4+ T cells sorted from blood. Described subset: CD45RA-negative fraction. The receptors here all came from a man aged 18-30 years in good health.

This chain joins TRBV10-3 and TRBJ2-2; no reliable D call. CDR3 length: 14 residues. V was clipped by 6 bases and J by 0 bases, with 8 bases between them. Germline lookup yields CDR1 ENHRY and CDR2 SYGVKD. The CDR3 reads CAIRSQANTGELFF. For the CDR3, the DNA is TGTGCCATCAGATCTCAGGCGAACACCGGGGAGCTGTTTTTT.

The chain combines TRBV4-3 with TRBJ1-4; possible D gene TRBD1, 5 bases. Trimming took off 3 bases at V and 0 bases at J, with 11 bases between the two ends. The CDR3 is 16 amino acids. Per germline, CDR1 LGHNA and CDR2 YSLEER. CDR3 bases: TGCGCCAGCAGCCAGGGGGGTTTCACAACTAATGAAAAACTGTTTTTT. Its translation is CASSQGGFTTNEKLFF.

The rearrangement joins TRBV28 to TRBJ2-3; 13 nucleotides line up with TRBD2. Unmatched junction bases numbered 6, after V lost 6 bases and J lost 6 bases. The germline V gene encodes CDR1 MDHEN and CDR2 SYDVKM. This CDR3 contains 15 residues. CDR3 DNA: TGTGCCAGCAGACGACTAGCGGGGGGTATGGATACGCAGTATTTT. Its translation: CASRRLAGGMDTQYF.

CDR3 residues: CASSQDVDRGGYHTF. CDR3 bases: TGTGCCAGCAGCCAAGACGTAGACCGGGGGGGGTACCACACCTTC. The chain links TRBV4-2 to TRBJ1-2, with D possibly matching TRBD1 (5 bases). Trimming cost V 0 bases and J 12 bases, with 20 bases left between them. From germline, CDR1 is LGHNA and CDR2 YNFKEQ. The CDR3 loop spans 15 amino acids.

This chain joins TRBV7-2 and TRBJ2-7, with D perhaps TRBD2 (5 bases). The CDR3 loop spans 14 amino acids. V gave up 1 base and J gave up 6 bases, with 13 bases separating them. Germline V gives CDR1 SGHTA, CDR2 FQGNSA. The CDR3 is CASSLELVSPEQYF. CDR3 sequence (DNA): TGTGCCAGCAGCTTAGAACTAGTTAGTCCCGAGCAGTACTTC.

The chain is built from TRBV11-2 and TRBJ1-4; TRBD1 matches 7 bases. The CDR3 contains 15 residues. The V and J ends lost 5 bases and 6 bases, in that order; junction bases with no gene match: 9. Germline values: CDR1 SGHAT, CDR2 FQNNGV. The CDR3 coding sequence is TGTGCCAGCAGCAGGGGGGCAGGGGGATATGAAAAACTGTTTTTT. Protein sequence: CASSRGAGGYEKLFF.

This clone was seen only a few times. V and J are TRBV6-6 and TRBJ2-1, with 10 bases fitting TRBD1. This CDR3 comprises 14 residues. The J segment lost 7 bases and the V segment lost 4 bases, leaving 4 bases of the junction unmatched. Germline V gene data show CDR1 as MNHNY and CDR2 as SVGAGI (reference sequence). CDR3 bases: TGTGCCAGCAGTTCTCGGACAGGGGGGAATGAGCAGTTCTTC. Translating it yields CASSSRTGGNEQFF.

Ten or more counts support this clone. The chain uses TRBV19 and TRBJ2-2, with D possibly TRBD2 on 6 matching bases. This CDR3 region has 14 residues. Germline CDR1 reads LNHDA; CDR2 reads SQIVND (reference sequence). V dropped 4 bases and J dropped 4 bases, with 10 bases sitting between them. The CDR3: CASSRREATGELFF. The CDR3 DNA follows: TGTGCCAGTAGTAGGAGGGAGGCCACCGGGGAGCTGTTTTTT.

The chain has TRBV23-1 and TRBJ2-1; D might be TRBD2 (6 bases). TRBV23-1 falls under the ORF class, with uncertain function. CDR3 size: 16 residues. Trimming cost V 1 base and J 5 bases, with 15 bases left between them. The CDR3 loop reads CASSQLEGHYHNEQFF. The CDR3 region has the DNA TGCGCCAGCAGTCAATTGGAGGGGCACTACCACAATGAGCAGTTCTTC.

A note on this clone: Additional DNA sequences in this sample encode the identical CDR3. The V gene is TRBV6-1, the J gene TRBJ1-3; tentatively, D is TRBD1 (5 bases). The CDR3 runs to 14 residues. V lost 6 bases and J lost 0, with 9 bases in between. Germline V gene lookup returns CDR1 MNHNS and CDR2 SASEGT. For the CDR3, the DNA is TGTGCCAGCAGACCCGGGACCTCTGGAAACACCATATATTTT. Amino acids: CASRPGTSGNTIYF.

V and J are TRBV7-9 and TRBJ2-7; maybe TRBD2 (5 bases). Germline loops: CDR1 SEHNR, CDR2 FQNEAQ (reference sequence). The CDR3 totals 14 residues. V was clipped by 5 bases and J by 5 bases, with 16 bases between them. CDR3 protein: CASSGSAGTHEQYF. CDR3 in DNA: TGTGCCAGCAGCGGATCTGCGGGTACCCACGAGCAGTACTTC.